This T cell receptor (beta chain) was obtained from a study of beta chain features in type 1 diabetes. Expressed TCRB transcripts were sequenced because the isolated RNA had all been reverse transcribed beforehand. Generated by immunoSEQ multiplex PCR, the TCRdb table keeps only in-frame clones and is missing some. The sample records about 450,000 clones, roughly an eighth being singletons. A heparinised blood draw that averaged around 110 mL was obtained once from each donor. Naive, central memory, regulatory and stem cell-like memory cells within the CD4+ compartment were sorted using CD45RO/CCR7/CD25/CD127/CD95/CD27. As regards this clone: Its antigen is still unknown. Other DNA sequences of this sample code for an identical CDR3.

Overall study results and limits: Junctions at VDJ sites from type 1 diabetes patients had fewer insertions and more deletions.

The clonotype comes from a woman younger than 35 in good health. The sequenced sample was naive CD4+ T cells from blood.

The CDR3 DNA is TGTGCCAGCTCACCACCGGGTGGGGCCAACGTCCTGACTTTC. Translation: CASSPPGGANVLTF. The genes are TRBV18 and TRBJ2-6; D not resolved. The CDR3 loop spans 14 amino acids. The V gene's germline CDR1 is KGHSH and CDR2 LQKENI. Trimming stripped 0 bases from V and 3 bases from J, with 3 bases between.